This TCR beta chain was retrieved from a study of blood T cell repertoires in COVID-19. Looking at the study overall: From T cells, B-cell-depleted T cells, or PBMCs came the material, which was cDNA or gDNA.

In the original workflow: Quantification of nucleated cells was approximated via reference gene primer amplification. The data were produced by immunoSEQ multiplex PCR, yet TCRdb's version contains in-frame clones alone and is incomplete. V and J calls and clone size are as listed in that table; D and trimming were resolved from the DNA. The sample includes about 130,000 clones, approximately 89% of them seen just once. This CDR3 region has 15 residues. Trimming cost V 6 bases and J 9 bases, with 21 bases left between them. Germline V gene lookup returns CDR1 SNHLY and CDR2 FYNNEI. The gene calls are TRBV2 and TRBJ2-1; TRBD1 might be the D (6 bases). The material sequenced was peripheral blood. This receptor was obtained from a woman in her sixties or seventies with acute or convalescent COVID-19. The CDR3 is CASSQHSQRDTEQFF. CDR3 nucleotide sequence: TGTGCCAGCAGCCAGCATAGCCAAAGGGACACTGAGCAGTTCTTC.